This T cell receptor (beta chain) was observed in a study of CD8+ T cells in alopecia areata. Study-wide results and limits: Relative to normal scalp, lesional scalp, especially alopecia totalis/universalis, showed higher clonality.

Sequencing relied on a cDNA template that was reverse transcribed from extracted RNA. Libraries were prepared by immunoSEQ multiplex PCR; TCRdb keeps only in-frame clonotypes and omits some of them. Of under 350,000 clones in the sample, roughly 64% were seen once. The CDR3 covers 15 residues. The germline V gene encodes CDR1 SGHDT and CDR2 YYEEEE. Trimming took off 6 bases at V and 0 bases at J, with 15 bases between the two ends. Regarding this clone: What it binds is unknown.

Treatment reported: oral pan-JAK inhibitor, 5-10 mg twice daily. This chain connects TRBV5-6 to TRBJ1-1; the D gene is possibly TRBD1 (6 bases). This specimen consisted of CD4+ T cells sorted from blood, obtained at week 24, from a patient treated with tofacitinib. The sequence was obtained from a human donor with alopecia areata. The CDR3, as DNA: TGTGCCAGCATCTCTGAGGGACACATGAACACTGAAGCTTTCTTT. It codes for CASISEGHMNTEAFF.